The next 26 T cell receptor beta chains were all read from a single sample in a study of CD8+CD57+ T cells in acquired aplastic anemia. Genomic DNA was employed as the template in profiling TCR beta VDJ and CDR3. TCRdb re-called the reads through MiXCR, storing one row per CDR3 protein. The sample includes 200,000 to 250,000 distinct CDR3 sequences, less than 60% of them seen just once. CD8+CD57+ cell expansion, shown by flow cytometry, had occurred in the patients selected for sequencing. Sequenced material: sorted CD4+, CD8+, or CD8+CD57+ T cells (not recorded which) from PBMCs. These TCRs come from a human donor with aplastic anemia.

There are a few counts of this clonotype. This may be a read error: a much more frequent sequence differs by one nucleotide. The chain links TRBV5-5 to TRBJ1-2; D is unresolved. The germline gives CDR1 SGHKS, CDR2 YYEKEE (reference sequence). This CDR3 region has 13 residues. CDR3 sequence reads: CASSSGVDYDYTF. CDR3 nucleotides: TGTGCCAGCAGCTCGGGAGTTGACTATGACTACACCTTC.

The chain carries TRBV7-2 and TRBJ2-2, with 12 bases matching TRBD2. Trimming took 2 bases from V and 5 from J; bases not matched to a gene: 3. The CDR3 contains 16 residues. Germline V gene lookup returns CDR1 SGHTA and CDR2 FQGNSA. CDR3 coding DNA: TGTGCCAGCAGCTTACTAGCGGGGGGGCGGACCGGGGAGCTGTTTTTT. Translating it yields CASSLLAGGRTGELFF.

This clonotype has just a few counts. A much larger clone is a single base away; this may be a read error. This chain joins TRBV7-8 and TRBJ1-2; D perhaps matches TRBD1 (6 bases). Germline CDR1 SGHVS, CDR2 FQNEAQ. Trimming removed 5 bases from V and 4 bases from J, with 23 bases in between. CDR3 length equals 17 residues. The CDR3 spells CASSPRTDATVLYGYTF. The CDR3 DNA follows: TGTGCCAGCAGCCCCCGGACAGACGCGACGGTTCTCTATGGCTACACCTTC.

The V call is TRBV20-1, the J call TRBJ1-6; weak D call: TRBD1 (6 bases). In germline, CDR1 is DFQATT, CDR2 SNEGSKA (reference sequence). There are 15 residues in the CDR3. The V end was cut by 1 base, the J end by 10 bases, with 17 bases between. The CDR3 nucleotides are TGCAGTGCTAGAGGAGGGGGGGACGGGGAATCACCCCTCCACTTT. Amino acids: CSARGGGDGESPLHF.

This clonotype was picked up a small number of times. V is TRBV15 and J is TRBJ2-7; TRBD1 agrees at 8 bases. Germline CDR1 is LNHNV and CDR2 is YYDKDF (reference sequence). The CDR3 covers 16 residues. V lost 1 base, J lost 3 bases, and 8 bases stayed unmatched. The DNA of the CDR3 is TGTGCCACCAGCAGAGGATTCGGGACAGGACTCTACGAGCAGTACTTC. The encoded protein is CATSRGFGTGLYEQYF.

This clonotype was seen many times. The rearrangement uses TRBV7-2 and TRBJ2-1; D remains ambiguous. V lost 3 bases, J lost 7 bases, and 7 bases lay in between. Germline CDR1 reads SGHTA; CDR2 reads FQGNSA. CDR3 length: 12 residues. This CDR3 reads CASSLASNEQFF. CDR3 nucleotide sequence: TGTGCCAGCAGCTTGGCTAGTAATGAGCAGTTCTTC.

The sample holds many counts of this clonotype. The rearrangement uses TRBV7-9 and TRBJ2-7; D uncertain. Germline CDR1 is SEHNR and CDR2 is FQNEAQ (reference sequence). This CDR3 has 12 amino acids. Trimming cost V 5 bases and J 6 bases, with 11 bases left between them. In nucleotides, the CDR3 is TGTGCCAGCAGCCCGGTTTTGGGCGAGCAGTACTTC. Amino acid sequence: CASSPVLGEQYF.

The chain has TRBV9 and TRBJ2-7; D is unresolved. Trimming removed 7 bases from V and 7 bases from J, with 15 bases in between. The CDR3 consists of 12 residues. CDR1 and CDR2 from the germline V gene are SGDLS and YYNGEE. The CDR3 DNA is TGTGCCAGCGGCGGCCCTTGGGGTGAGCAGTACTTC. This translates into CASGGPWGEQYF.

CDR3 protein: CSVGQGGNSPLHF. CDR3 coding DNA: TGCAGCGTGGGACAGGGTGGTAATTCACCCCTCCACTTT. The rearrangement uses TRBV29-1 and TRBJ1-6, with 9 bases lining up with TRBD1. This CDR3 has 13 residues. Losses at the gene ends were 6 bases for V and 6 bases for J; bases not matched to a gene: 3. Germline CDR1 reads SQVTM; CDR2 reads ANQGSEA.

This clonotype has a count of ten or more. CDR3: CSARRQGKDNTIYF. For the CDR3, the DNA is TGCAGTGCCAGAAGACAGGGAAAAGATAACACCATATATTTT. The chain recombines TRBV20-1 with TRBJ1-3; the match to TRBD1 covers 7 bases. CDR3 length: 14 amino acids. V gave up 6 bases and J gave up 7 bases; unmatched junction bases: 12. Germline CDR1 DFQATT, CDR2 SNEGSKA (reference sequence).

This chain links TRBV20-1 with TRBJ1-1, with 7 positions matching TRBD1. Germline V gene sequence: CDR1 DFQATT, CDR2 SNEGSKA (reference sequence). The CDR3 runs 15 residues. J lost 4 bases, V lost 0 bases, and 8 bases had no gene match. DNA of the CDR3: TGCAGTGCTAGAGAAGGGGGCGGTGCGAGCACTGAAGCTTTCTTT. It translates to CSAREGGGASTEAFF.

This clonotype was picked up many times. CDR3 residues: CASSESRASDTQYF. The CDR3 nucleotides are TGCGCCAGCAGTGAGTCGAGGGCTTCAGATACGCAGTATTTT. V is TRBV10-1 and J is TRBJ2-3; tentatively, D is TRBD2 (5 bases). The CDR3 sequence is 14 residues long. V was shortened by 0 bases and J by 4 bases, with 8 bases between the two germline ends. Germline V gives CDR1 WNHNN, CDR2 SYGVQD (reference sequence).

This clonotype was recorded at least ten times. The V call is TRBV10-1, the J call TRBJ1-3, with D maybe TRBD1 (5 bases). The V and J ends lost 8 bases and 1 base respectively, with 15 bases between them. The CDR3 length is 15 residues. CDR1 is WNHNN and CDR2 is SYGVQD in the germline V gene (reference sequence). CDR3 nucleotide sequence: TGCGCCAGCCAGCAGGGTTCCATATCTGGAAACACCATATATTTT. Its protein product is CASQQGSISGNTIYF.

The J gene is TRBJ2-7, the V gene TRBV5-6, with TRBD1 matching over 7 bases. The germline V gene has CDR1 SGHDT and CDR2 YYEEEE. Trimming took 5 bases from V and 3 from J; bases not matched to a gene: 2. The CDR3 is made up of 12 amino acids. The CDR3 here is CASRTGSYEQYF. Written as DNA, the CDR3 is TGTGCCAGCAGGACAGGGAGCTACGAGCAGTACTTC.

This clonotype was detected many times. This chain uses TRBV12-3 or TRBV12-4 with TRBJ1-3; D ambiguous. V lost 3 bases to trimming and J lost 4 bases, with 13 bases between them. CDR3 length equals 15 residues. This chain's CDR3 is CASSFGNVGGNTIYF. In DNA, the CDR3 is TGTGCCAGCAGTTTTGGTAACGTGGGAGGAAACACCATATATTTT.

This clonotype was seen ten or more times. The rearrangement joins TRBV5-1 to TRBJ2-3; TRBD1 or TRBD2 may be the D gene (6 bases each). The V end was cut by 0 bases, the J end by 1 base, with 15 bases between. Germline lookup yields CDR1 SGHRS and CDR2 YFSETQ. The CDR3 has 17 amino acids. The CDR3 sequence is CASSLVGGRDGTDTQYF. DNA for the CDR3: TGCGCCAGCAGCTTGGTGGGGGGCAGGGATGGCACAGATACGCAGTATTTT. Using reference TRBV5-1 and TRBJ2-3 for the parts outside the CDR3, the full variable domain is KAGVTQTPRYLIKTRGQQVTLSCSPISGHRSVSWYQQTPGQGLQFLFEYFSETQRNKGNFPGRFSGRQFSNSRSEMNVSTLELGDSALYLCASSLVGGRDGTDTQYFGPGTRLTVL.

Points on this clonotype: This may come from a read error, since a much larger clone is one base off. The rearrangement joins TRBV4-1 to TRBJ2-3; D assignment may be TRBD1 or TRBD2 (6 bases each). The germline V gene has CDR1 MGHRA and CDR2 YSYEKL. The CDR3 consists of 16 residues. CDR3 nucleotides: TGCGCCTGCAGCCGGCCCCTCGGGGGCGGGACAGATACGCAGTATTTT. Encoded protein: CACSRPLGGGTDTQYF.

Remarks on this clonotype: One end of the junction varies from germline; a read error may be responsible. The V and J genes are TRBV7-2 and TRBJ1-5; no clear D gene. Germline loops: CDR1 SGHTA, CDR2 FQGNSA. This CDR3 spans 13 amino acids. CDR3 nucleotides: TGTGCCAGCAGCGGGCAGGCCAATCAGCCCCAGCACTTT. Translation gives CASSGQANQPQHF.

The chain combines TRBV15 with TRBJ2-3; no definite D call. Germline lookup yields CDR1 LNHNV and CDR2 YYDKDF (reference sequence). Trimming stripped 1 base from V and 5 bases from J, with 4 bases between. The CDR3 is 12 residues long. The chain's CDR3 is CATSRVQDTQYF. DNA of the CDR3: TGTGCCACCAGCAGAGTTCAAGATACGCAGTATTTT.

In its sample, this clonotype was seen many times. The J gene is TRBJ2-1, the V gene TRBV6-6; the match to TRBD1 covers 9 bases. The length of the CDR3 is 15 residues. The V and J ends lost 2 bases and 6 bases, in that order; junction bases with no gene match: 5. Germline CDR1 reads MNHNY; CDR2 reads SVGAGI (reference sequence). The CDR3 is CASSYGTGIRNEQFF. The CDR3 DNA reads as TGTGCCAGCAGTTACGGGACAGGGATTCGCAATGAGCAGTTCTTC.

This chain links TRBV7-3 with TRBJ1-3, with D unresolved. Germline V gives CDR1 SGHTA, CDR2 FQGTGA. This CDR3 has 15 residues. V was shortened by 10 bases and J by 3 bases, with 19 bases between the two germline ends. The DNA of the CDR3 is TGTGCCATCGAGACCTCGGGTGGGCTTGGAAACACCATATATTTT. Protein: CAIETSGGLGNTIYF.

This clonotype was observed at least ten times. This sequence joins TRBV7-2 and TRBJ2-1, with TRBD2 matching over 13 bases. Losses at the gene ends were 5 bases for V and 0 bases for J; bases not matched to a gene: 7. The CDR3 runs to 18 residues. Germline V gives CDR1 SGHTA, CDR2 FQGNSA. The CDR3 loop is CASSLWTSGGPSYNEQFF. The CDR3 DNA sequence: TGTGCCAGCAGCCTTTGGACTAGCGGGGGTCCCTCCTACAATGAGCAGTTCTTC.

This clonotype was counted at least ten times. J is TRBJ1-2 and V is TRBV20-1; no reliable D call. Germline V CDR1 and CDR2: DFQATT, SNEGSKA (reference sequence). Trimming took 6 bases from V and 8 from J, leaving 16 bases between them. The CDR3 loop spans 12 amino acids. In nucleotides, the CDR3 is TGCAGTGCGCCCGTGGCGGGTGAAGGCTACACCTTC. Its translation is CSAPVAGEGYTF.

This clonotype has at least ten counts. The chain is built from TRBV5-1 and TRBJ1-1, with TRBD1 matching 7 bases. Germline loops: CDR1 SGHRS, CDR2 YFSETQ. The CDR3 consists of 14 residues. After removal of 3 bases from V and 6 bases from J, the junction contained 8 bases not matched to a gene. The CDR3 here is CASSSGDRISEAFF. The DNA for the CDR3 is TGCGCCAGCAGCTCAGGGGACAGAATATCTGAAGCTTTCTTT.

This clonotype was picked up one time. CDR3 loop: CASSEWRTGGYNSPLHF. As DNA, the CDR3 is TGTGCCAGCAGTGAATGGAGGACAGGCGGTTATAATTCACCCCTCCACTTT. V gene TRBV25-1 combines with J gene TRBJ1-6, with 7 bases lining up with TRBD1. V lost 1 base, J lost 4 bases, and 7 bases stayed unmatched. Germline V gene data show CDR1 as MGHDK and CDR2 as SYGVNS. The CDR3 sequence is 17 residues long.

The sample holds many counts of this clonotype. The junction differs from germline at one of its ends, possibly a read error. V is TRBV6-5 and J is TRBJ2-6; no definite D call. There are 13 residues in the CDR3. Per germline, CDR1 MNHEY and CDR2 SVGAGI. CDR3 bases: TGTGCCAGCAGTGACTCTGGGGCCAACGTCCTGACTTTC. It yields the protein CASSDSGANVLTF.